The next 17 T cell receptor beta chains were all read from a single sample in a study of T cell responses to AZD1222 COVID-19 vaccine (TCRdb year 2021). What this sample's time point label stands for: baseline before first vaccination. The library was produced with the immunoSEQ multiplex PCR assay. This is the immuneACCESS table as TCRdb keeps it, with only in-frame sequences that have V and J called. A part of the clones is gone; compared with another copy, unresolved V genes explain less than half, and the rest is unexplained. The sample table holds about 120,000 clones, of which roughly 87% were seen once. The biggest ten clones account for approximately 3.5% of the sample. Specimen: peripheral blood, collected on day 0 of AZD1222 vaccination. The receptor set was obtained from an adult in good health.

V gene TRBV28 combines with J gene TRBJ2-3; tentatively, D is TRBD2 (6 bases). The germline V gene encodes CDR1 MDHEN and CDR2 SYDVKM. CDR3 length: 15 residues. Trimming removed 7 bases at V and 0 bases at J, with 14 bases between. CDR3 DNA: TGTGCCAGCACCCTTACGGGGGATAGCACAGATACGCAGTATTTT. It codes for CASTLTGDSTDTQYF. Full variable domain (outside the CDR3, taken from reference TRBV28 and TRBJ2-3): DVKVTQSSRYLVKRTGEKVFLECVQDMDHENMFWYRQDPGLGLRLIYFSYDVKMKEKGDIPEGYSVSREKKERFSLILESASTNQTSMYLCASTLTGDSTDTQYFGPGTRLTVL.

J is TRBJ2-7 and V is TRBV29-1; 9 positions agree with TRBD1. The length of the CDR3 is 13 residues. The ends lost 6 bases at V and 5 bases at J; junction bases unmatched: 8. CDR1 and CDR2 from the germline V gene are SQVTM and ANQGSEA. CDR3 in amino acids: CSVGDREAHEQYF. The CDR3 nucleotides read TGCAGCGTGGGGGACAGGGAGGCCCACGAGCAGTACTTC.

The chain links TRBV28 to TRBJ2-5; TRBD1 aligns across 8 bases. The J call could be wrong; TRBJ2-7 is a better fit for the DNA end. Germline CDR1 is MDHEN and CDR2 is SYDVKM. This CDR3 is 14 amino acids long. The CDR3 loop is CASHPGQALYEQYF. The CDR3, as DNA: TGTGCCAGCCACCCGGGACAGGCTCTATACGAGCAGTACTTC.

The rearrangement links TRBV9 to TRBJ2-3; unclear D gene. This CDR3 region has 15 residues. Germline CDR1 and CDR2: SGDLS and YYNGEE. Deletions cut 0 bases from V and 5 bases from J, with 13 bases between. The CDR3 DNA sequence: TGTGCCAGCAGCGTAGAGGTCGGGTGGGGAGATACGCAGTATTTT. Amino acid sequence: CASSVEVGWGDTQYF.

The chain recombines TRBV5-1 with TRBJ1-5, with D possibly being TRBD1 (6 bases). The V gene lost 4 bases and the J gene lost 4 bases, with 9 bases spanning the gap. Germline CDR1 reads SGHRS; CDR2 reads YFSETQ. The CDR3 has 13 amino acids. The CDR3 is CASSIGGNQPQHF. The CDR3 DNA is TGCGCCAGCAGCATAGGGGGAAATCAGCCCCAGCATTTT.

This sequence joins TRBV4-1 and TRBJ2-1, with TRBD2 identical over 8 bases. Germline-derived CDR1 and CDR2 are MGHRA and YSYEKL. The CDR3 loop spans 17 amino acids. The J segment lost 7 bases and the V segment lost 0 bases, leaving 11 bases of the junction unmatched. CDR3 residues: CASSQDEPSGRVNEQFF. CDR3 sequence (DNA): TGCGCCAGCAGCCAAGATGAGCCCAGCGGGAGAGTGAATGAGCAGTTCTTC.

This CDR3 is CASTISVSYEQYF. Written as DNA, the CDR3 is TGTGCCAGTACAATTTCCGTCTCCTACGAGCAGTACTTC. This chain connects TRBV28 to TRBJ2-7, with unresolved D. The germline gives CDR1 MDHEN, CDR2 SYDVKM. The CDR3 consists of 13 residues. The V gene lost 9 bases and the J gene lost 0 bases, with 12 bases spanning the gap. Full variable domain (rest looked up from reference TRBV28 and TRBJ2-7): DVKVTQSSRYLVKRTGEKVFLECVQDMDHENMFWYRQDPGLGLRLIYFSYDVKMKEKGDIPEGYSVSREKKERFSLILESASTNQTSMYLCASTISVSYEQYFGPGTRLTVT.

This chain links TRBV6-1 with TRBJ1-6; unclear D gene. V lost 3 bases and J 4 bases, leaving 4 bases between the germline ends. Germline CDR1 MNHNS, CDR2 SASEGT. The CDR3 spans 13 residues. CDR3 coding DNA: TGTGCCAGCAGTGACCTATATAATTCACCCCTCCACTTT. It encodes CASSDLYNSPLHF.

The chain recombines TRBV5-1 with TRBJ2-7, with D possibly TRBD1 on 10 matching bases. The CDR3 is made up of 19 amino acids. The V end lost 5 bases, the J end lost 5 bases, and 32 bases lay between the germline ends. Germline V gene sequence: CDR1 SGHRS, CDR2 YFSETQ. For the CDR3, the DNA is TGCGCCAGCAGGGGGGACAGGGGTACAGCGGGACTAGCCTTGAACGAGCAGTACTTC. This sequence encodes CASRGDRGTAGLALNEQYF.

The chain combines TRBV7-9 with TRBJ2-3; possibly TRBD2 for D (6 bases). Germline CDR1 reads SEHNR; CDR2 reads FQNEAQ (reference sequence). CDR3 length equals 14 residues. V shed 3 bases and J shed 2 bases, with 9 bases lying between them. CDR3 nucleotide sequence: TGTGCCAGCAGCTTTACGGGGGTCACAGATACGCAGTATTTT. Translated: CASSFTGVTDTQYF.

CDR3 amino acids: CASSQVGIAKNIQYF. The CDR3 DNA is TGTGCCAGCAGCCAGGTAGGGATAGCCAAAAACATTCAGTACTTC. J is TRBJ2-4 and V is TRBV3-1 (or the pseudogene TRBV3-2); D call uncertain. The CDR3 totals 15 residues. Germline CDR1 reads LGHDT; CDR2 reads YNNKEL (reference sequence). Trimming took 3 bases from V and 0 from J, leaving 9 bases between them.

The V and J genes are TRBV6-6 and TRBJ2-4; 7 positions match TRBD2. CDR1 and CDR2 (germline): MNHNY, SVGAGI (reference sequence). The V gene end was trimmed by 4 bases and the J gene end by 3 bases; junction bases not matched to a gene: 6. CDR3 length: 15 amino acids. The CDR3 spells CASSLGGDGKNIQYF. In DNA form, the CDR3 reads TGTGCCAGCAGTTTGGGGGGGGACGGCAAAAACATTCAGTACTTC.

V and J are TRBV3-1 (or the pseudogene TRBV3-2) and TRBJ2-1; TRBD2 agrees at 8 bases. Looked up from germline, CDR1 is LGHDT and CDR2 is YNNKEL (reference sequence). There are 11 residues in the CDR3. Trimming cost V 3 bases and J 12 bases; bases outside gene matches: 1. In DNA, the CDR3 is TGTGCCAGCAGCCACGGACTAGCGCAGTTCTTC. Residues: CASSHGLAQFF.

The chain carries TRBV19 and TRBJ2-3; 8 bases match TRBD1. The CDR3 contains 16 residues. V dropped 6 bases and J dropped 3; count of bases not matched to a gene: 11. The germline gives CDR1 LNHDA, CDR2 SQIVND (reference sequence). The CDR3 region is CASREGWTGRTDTQYF. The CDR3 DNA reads TGTGCCAGTAGGGAAGGCTGGACAGGGAGGACAGATACGCAGTATTTT.

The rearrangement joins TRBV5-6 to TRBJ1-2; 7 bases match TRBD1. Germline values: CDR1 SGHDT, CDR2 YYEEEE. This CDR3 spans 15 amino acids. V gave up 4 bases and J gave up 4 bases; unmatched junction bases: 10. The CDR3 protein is CASSPQDRPGYGYTF. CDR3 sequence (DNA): TGTGCCAGCAGCCCACAGGACAGGCCAGGCTATGGCTACACCTTC.

The CDR3 DNA sequence: TGTGCCAGCAGCCGACAGAGCCCGAAATCACCCCTCCACTTT. It yields the protein CASSRQSPKSPLHF. The chain joins TRBV2 to TRBJ1-6; a weak D match, TRBD1 (5 bases). With 6 bases removed from V and 10 bases from J, the gap between germline ends came to 16 bases. The CDR3 extends over 14 amino acids. Looked up from germline, CDR1 is SNHLY and CDR2 is FYNNEI.

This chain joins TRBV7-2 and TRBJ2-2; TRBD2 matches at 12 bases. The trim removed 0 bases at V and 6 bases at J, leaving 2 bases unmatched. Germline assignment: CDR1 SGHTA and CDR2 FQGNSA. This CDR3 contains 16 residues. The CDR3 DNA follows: TGTGCCAGCAGCTTAGCGGCTAGCGGGGGGGCCGGGGAGCTGTTTTTT. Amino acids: CASSLAASGGAGELFF.